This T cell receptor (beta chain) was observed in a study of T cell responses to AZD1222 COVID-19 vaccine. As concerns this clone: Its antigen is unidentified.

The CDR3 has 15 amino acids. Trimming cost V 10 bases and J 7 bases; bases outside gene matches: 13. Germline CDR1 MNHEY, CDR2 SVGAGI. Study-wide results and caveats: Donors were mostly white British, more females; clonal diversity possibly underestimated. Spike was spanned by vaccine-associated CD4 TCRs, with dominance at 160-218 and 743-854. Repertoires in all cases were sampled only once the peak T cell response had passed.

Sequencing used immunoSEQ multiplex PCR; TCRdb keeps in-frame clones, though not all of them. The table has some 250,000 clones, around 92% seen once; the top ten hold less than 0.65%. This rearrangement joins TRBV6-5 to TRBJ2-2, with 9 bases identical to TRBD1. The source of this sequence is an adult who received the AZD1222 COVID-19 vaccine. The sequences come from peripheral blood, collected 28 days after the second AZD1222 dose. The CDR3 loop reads CATNAGDRVNGELFF. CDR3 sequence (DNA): TGTGCCACCAATGCGGGGGACAGGGTCAACGGGGAGCTGTTTTTT.